This TCR beta chain was documented in a study of blood T cell repertoires in COVID-19. V lost 6 bases to trimming and J lost 4 bases; unmatched junction nucleotides: 10. The CDR3 contains 15 residues. Looked up from germline, CDR1 is LGHNA and CDR2 is YSLEER. Clones were sequenced by immunoSEQ multiplex PCR, and TCRdb holds only the in-frame ones, with some missing. The sample holds under 200,000 clones, approximately 83% seen once. Sequenced: peripheral blood. The TCR was taken from a woman aged 55-70 years with acute or convalescent COVID-19. The chain carries TRBV4-3 and TRBJ1-1; the match to TRBD1 covers 8 bases. The CDR3 loop reads CASSRSQGVATEAFF. CDR3 nucleotides: TGCGCCAGCAGTCGGTCACAGGGGGTCGCCACTGAAGCTTTCTTT.